Listed below are T cell receptor beta chains from one sample, sequenced in a study of OX40 agonist ivuxolimab in advanced cancers. Repertoires were generated with immunoSEQ multiplex PCR, while TCRdb's copy carries only in-frame clones and drops some. The profile covers about 150,000 clones, with about 93% appearing a single time and roughly 0.94% taken by the ten largest. Sequencing used CD4+ or CD8+ T cells sorted from blood, obtained in a trial of the OX40 agonist ivuxolimab. These TCRs come from an adult with an advanced solid tumor such as melanoma, head and neck, liver or kidney cancer. CDR3s include the opening cysteine and the closing phenylalanine or tryptophan. The D gene is left open where the match is weak. Clone size is given for some rows only: seen once, a few or many times, or a class if the clone is expanded.

-	TRBJ2-3	-	TRBV9	TGTGCCAGCAGCGTCTTGGGGGACACAGATACGCAGTATTTT	CASSVLGDTDTQYF
-	TRBJ1-3	-	TRBV7-8	TGTGCCAGCAGCTTAAGCGGGGGTGGGGACACCATATATTTT	CASSLSGGGDTIYF
-	TRBJ1-2	TRBD1	TRBV5-1	TGCGCCAGCAGCGTCACAGGGGACTATGGCTACACCTTC	CASSVTGDYGYTF
-	TRBJ1-1	-	TRBV28	TGTGCCAGCACCTTAGGGGGTGGAAGGGGCACTGAAGCTTTCTTT	CASTLGGGRGTEAFF
-	TRBJ2-7	TRBD2	TRBV5-1	TGCGCCAGCAGCCCTGCGGGGGGCGCAGGCGAGCAGTACTTC	CASSPAGGAGEQYF
once	TRBJ1-3	-	TRBV6-5	TGTGCCAGCAGTTACGACGTGGGGATTGGAAACACCATATATTTT	CASSYDVGIGNTIYF
-	TRBJ1-1	TRBD1	TRBV30	TGTGCCTGGAGCCCAGGGGGAGAAGCTTTCTTT	CAWSPGGEAFF
-	TRBJ1-1	-	TRBV6-1	TGTGCCAGCACCGGACGGGAGGGCGACACTGAAGCTTTCTTT	CASTGREGDTEAFF
-	TRBJ1-2	-	TRBV18	TGTGCCAGCCGTACAGGGTCTGACTATGGCTACACCTTC	CASRTGSDYGYTF
-	TRBJ1-2	-	TRBV19	TGTGCCAGTAGTAACCGGGGCGGTGGGAGGTACACCTTC	CASSNRGGGRYTF
-	TRBJ2-7	-	TRBV5-1	TGCGCCAGCGGGTACAATGCTAATTACGAGCAGTACTTC	CASGYNANYEQYF
-	TRBJ1-5	-	TRBV18	TGTGCCAGCTCACCACCGGAACAGGGAAAGGGGCCCCAGCATTTT	CASSPPEQGKGPQHF
-	TRBJ2-5	-	TRBV11-2	TGTGCCAGCAGCTTCGGACTGCAAGAGACCCAGTACTTC	CASSFGLQETQYF
once	TRBJ2-3	-	TRBV19	TGTGCCAGTAGTGATAGCGGTTCCACAGATACGCAGTATTTT	CASSDSGSTDTQYF
-	TRBJ2-7	TRBD2	TRBV10-1	TGCGCCAGCAGTGAAGGGCGGGGGAGCTCCTACGAGCAGTACTTC	CASSEGRGSSYEQYF
-	TRBJ1-6	-	TRBV27	TGTGCCAGCAGTTTATACTGGGGTGGATCAGGCAATTCACCCCTCCACTTT	CASSLYWGGSGNSPLHF
-	TRBJ2-7	TRBD2	TRBV11-2	TGTGCCAGCAGCTGGACTAGCGGGGACTCCTACGAGCAGTACTTC	CASSWTSGDSYEQYF
-	TRBJ2-3	TRBD2	TRBV9	TGTGCCAGCAGCGTGGGTAGCGGGATTACCACCGATACGCAGTATTTT	CASSVGSGITTDTQYF